This TCR beta chain was found in a study of early T cells in non-severe SARS-CoV-2 infection. Trimming took 0 bases from V and 4 from J, leaving 13 bases between them. This CDR3 is built from 16 residues. TCRdb reprocessed the 5' RACE reads with MiXCR, giving one entry per CDR3 protein. The table shows around 60,000 distinct CDR3 sequences, with roughly 18% occurring only once. This sequence joins TRBV12-3 or TRBV12-4 and TRBJ1-5; D not resolved. The origin of this receptor is an adult who was a healthcare worker with PCR-confirmed SARS-CoV-2 infection or an uninfected control (not recorded which). The material was whole blood, obtained at baseline. CDR3 protein: CASSLASRVANQPQHF. The CDR3 nucleotides are TGTGCCAGCAGTTTAGCTTCCAGAGTAGCAAATCAGCCCCAGCATTTT.